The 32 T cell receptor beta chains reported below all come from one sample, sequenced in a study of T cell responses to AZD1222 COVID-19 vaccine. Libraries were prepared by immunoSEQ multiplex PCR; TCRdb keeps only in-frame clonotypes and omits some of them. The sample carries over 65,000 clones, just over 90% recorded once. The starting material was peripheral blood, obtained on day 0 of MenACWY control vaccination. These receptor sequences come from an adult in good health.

The CDR3 nucleotides are TGTGCCAGCACCCCCTCCGGGGGCGTAAGCAATCAGCCCCAGCATTTT. Its translation: CASTPSGGVSNQPQHF. This rearrangement joins TRBV28 to TRBJ1-5, with D perhaps TRBD1 (6 bases). CDR1 MDHEN and CDR2 SYDVKM come from the germline V gene. The CDR3 consists of 16 residues. The V end was cut by 7 bases, the J end by 1 base, with 17 bases between. Full variable domain (rest looked up from reference TRBV28 and TRBJ1-5): DVKVTQSSRYLVKRTGEKVFLECVQDMDHENMFWYRQDPGLGLRLIYFSYDVKMKEKGDIPEGYSVSREKKERFSLILESASTNQTSMYLCASTPSGGVSNQPQHFGDGTRLSIL.

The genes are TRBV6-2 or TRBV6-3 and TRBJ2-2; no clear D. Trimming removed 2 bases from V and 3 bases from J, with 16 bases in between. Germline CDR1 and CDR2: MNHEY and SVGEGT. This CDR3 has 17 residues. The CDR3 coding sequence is TGTGCCAGCAGTTACCCCATCAGTTCGTTCGACACCGGGGAGCTGTTTTTT. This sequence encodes CASSYPISSFDTGELFF.

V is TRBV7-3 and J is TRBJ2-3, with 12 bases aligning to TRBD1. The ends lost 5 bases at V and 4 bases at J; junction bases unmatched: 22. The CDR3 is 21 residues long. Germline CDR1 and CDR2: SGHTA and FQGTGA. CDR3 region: CASSRQERGQGAFVGSDTQYF. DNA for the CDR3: TGTGCCAGCAGCCGGCAAGAGCGGGGACAGGGGGCTTTTGTTGGGTCAGATACGCAGTATTTT.

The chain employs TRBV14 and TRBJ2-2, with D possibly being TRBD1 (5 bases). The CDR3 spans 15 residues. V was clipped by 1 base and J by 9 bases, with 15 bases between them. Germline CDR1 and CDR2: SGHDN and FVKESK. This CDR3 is CASSQGGKTVRELFF. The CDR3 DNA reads TGTGCCAGCAGCCAAGGGGGCAAGACCGTCCGGGAGCTGTTTTTT.

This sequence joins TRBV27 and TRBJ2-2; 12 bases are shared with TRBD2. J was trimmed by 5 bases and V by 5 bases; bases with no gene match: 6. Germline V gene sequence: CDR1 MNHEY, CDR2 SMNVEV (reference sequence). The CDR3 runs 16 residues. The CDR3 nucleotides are TGTGCCAGCAGTCCAGGACTAGCGGGATTAACCGGGGAGCTGTTTTTT. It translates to CASSPGLAGLTGELFF.

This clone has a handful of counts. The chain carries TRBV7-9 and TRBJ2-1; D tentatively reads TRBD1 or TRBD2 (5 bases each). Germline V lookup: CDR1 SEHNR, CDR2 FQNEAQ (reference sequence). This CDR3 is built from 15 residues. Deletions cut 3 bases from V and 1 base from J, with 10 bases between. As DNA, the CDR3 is TGTGCCAGCAGCTTGGGGGACCGGTCCTACAATGAGCAGTTCTTC. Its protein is CASSLGDRSYNEQFF.

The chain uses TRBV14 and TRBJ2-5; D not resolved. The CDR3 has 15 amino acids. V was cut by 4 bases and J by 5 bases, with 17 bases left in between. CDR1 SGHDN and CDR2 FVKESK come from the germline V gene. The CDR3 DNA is TGTGCCAGCAGCCGGAGAACTCCGGACGTGGAGACCCAGTACTTC. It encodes CASSRRTPDVETQYF.

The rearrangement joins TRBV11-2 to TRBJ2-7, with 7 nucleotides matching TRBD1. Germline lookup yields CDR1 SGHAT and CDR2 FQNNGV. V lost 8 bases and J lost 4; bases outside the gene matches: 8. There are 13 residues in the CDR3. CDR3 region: CASEQPGGYEQYF. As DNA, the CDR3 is TGTGCCAGCGAACAGCCAGGGGGTTACGAGCAGTACTTC. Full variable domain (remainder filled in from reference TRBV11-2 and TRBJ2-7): EAGVAQSPRYKIIEKRQSVAFWCNPISGHATLYWYQQILGQGPKLLIQFQNNGVVDDSQLPKDRFSAERLKGVDSTLKIQPAKLEDSAVYLCASEQPGGYEQYFGPGTRLTVT.

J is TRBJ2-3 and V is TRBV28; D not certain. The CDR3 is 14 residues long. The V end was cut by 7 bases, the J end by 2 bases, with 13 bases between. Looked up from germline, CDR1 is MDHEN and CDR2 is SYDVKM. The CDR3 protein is CASNSKGVTDTQYF. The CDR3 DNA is TGTGCCAGCAATTCCAAGGGCGTCACAGATACGCAGTATTTT.

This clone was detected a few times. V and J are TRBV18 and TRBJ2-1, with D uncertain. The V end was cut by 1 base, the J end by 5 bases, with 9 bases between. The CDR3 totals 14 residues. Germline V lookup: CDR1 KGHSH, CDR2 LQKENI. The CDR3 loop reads CASSPRTGDNEQFF. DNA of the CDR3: TGTGCCAGCTCACCACGAACTGGGGACAATGAGCAGTTCTTC.

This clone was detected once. CDR3 in DNA: TGTGCCAGCAGTTGGACTAGCGGGAGGGCCTTCTTC. Translation gives CASSWTSGRAFF. The V gene is TRBV6-2 or TRBV6-3, the J gene TRBJ2-1; 15 nucleotides match TRBD2. The J segment lost 16 bases and the V segment lost 4 bases, leaving 2 bases of the junction unmatched. The CDR3 totals 12 residues. CDR1 and CDR2 from the germline V gene are MNHEY and SVGEGT.

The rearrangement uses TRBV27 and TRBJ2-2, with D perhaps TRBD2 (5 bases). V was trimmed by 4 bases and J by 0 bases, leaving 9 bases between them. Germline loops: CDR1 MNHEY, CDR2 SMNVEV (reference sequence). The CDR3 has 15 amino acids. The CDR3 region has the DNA TGTGCCAGCAGTTACTACGGGGCGAACACCGGGGAGCTGTTTTTT. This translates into CASSYYGANTGELFF.

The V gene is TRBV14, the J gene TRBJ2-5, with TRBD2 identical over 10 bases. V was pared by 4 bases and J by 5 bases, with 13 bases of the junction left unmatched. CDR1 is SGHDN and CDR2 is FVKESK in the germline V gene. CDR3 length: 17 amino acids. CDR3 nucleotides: TGTGCCAGCAGCCCAGCTAGCGGGAGTAGGAACCGGGAGACCCAGTACTTC. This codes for CASSPASGSRNRETQYF.

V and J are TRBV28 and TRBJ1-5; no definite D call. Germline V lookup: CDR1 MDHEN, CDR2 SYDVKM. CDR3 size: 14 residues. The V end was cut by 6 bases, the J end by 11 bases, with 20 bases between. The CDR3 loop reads CASRADRPEGSQHF. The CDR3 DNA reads TGTGCCAGCAGGGCGGACCGGCCCGAGGGTTCCCAGCATTTT. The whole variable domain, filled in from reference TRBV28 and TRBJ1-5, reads DVKVTQSSRYLVKRTGEKVFLECVQDMDHENMFWYRQDPGLGLRLIYFSYDVKMKEKGDIPEGYSVSREKKERFSLILESASTNQTSMYLCASRADRPEGSQHFGDGTRLSIL.

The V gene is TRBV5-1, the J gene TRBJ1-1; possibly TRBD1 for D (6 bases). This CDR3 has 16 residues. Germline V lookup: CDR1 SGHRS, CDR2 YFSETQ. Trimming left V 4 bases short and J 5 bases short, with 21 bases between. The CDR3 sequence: CASSPGQRWERTEAFF. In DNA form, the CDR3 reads TGCGCCAGCAGCCCCGGACAGCGGTGGGAAAGAACTGAAGCTTTCTTT.

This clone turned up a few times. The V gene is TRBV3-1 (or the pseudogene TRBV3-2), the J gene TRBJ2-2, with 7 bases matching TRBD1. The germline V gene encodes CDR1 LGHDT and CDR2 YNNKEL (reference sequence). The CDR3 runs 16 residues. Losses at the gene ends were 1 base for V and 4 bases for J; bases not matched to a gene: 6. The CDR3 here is CASSQVRGWSTGELFF. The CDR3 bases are TGTGCCAGCAGCCAAGTCAGGGGGTGGTCCACCGGGGAGCTGTTTTTT.

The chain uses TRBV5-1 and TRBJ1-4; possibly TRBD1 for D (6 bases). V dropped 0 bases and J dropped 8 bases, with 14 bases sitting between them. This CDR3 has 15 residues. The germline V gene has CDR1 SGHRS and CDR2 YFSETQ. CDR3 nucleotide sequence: TGCGCCAGCAGCTTGGTATCGGGGGCCAACGAAAAACTGTTTTTT. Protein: CASSLVSGANEKLFF.

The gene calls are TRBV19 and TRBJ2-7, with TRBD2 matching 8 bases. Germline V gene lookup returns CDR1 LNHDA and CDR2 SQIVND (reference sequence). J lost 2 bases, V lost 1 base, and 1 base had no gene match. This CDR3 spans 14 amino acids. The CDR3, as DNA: TGTGCCAGTAGTATAGCCGGGAGGGCCTACGAGCAGTACTTC. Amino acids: CASSIAGRAYEQYF.

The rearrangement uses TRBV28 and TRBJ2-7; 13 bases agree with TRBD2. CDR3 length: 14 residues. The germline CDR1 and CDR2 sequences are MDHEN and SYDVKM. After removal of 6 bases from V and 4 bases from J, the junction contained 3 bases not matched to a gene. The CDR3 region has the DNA TGTGCCAGCAGGCCGACTAGCGGGAGGTACGAGCAGTACTTC. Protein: CASRPTSGRYEQYF.

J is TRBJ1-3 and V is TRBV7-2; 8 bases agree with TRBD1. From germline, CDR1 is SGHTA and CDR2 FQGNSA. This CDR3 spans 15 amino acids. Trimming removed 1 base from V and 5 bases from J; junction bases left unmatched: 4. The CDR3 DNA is TGTGCCAGCAGCTTAGGGACAGGGTTCAGAAACACCATATATTTT. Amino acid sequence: CASSLGTGFRNTIYF.

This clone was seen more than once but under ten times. CDR3 DNA sequence: TGTGCCAGCAGCCAGCTTACAGGGGGCGGCTACACCTTC. Amino acid sequence: CASSQLTGGGYTF. This rearrangement joins TRBV14 to TRBJ1-2, with TRBD1 identical over 9 bases. V was clipped by 3 bases and J by 8 bases; unmatched bases: 4. The CDR3 is made up of 13 amino acids. Germline V CDR1 and CDR2: SGHDN, FVKESK.

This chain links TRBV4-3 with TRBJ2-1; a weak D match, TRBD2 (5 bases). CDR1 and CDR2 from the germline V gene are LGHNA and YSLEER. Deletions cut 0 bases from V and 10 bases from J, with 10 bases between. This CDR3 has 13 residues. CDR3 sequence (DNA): TGCGCCAGCAGCCAAGATAGGACGGGAGAGCAGTTCTTC. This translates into CASSQDRTGEQFF.

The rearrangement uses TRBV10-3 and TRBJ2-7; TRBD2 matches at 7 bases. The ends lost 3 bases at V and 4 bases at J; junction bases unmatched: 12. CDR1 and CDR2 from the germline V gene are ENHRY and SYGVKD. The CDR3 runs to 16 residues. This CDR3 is CAISDLRGGSKYEQYF. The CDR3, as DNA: TGTGCCATCAGTGACCTTCGGGGCGGGAGTAAGTACGAGCAGTACTTC.

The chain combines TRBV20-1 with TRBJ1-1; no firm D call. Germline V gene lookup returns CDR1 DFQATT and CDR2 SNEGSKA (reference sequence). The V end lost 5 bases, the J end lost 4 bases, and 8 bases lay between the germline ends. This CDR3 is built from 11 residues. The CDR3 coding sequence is TGCAGTGCTGGAGTAGGCACTGAAGCTTTCTTT. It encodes CSAGVGTEAFF.

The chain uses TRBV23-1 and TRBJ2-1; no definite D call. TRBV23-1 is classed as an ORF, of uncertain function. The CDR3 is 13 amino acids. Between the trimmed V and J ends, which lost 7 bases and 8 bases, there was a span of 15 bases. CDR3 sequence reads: CASTLFHGYEQFF. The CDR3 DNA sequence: TGCGCCAGCACTCTATTCCACGGGTATGAGCAGTTCTTC.

CDR3 in DNA: TGTGCCAGCAGCGTGACAGGGAACTATGGCTACACCTTC. This sequence encodes CASSVTGNYGYTF. The chain joins TRBV6-5 to TRBJ1-2, with 7 nucleotides matching TRBD1. With V trimmed by 6 bases and J by 2 bases, 3 bases remained unmatched. This CDR3 contains 13 residues. The germline V gene encodes CDR1 MNHEY and CDR2 SVGAGI.

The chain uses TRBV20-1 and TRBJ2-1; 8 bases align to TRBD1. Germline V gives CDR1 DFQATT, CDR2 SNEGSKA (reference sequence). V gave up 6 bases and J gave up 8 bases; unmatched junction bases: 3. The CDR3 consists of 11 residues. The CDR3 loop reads CSAGQGDEQFF. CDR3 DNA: TGCAGTGCCGGACAGGGAGATGAGCAGTTCTTC.

CDR3 amino acids: CASSGGPVVYGYTF. The CDR3 nucleotides read TGTGCCAGCAGTGGGGGGCCAGTGGTTTATGGCTACACCTTC. This chain uses TRBV25-1 with TRBJ1-2; possibly TRBD1 for D (6 bases). Germline CDR1 MGHDK, CDR2 SYGVNS. The CDR3 loop spans 14 amino acids. V dropped 4 bases and J dropped 5 bases, with 14 bases sitting between them.

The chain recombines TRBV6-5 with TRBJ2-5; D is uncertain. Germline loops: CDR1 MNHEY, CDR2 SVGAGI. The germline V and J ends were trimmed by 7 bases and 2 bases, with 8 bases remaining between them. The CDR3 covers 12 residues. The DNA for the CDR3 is TGTGCCAGCACGTCGGGTCAAGAGACCCAGTACTTC. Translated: CASTSGQETQYF.

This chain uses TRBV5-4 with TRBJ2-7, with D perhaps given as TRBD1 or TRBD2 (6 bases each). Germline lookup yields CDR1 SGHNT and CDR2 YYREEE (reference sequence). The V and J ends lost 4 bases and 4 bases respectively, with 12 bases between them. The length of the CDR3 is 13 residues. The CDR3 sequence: CASSPGAEYEQYF. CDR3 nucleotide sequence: TGTGCCAGCAGCCCGGGGGCCGAGTACGAGCAGTACTTC.

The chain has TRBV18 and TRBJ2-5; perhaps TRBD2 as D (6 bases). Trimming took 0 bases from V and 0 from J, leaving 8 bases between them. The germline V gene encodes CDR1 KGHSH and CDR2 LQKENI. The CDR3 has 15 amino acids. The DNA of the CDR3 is TGTGCCAGCTCACCACCGGCGGGGTACCAAGAGACCCAGTACTTC. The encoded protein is CASSPPAGYQETQYF.

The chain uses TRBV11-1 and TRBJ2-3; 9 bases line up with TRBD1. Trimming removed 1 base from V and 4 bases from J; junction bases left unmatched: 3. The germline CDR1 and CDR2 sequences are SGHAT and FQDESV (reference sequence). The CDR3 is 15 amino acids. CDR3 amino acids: CASSLEDRGADTQYF. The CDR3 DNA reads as TGTGCCAGCAGCTTAGAGGACAGGGGAGCAGATACGCAGTATTTT.